This is a list of T cell receptor beta chains from one sample in a study of memory CD4+ T cells and cytomegalovirus serostatus. Assay: immunoSEQ multiplex PCR; the TCRdb copy retains only in-frame clones and omits some. The data hold about 54,000 clones, with around three quarters observed a single time. What was sequenced was memory CD4+ T cells from blood. The receptors were gathered from an adult in good health and CMV-seropositive. Each CDR3 is given with its conserved first and last residue. The order of the fields is CDR3 length, clone size, V gene, J gene, D gene, CDR3 protein, CDR3 DNA. D genes are given only for firm matches. Part of the rows lack a size; the others show once, few, many or a class for expanded clones.

>15|.|TRBV5-1|TRBJ2-5|.
CASSRRGGGEETQYF
TGCGCCAGCAGCCGGCGGGGAGGGGGTGAAGAGACCCAGTACTTC
>14|.|TRBV29-1|TRBJ1-1|.
CSVVAQGLGTEAFF
TGCAGCGTTGTAGCCCAGGGTTTGGGCACTGAAGCTTTCTTT
>14|.|TRBV5-4|TRBJ1-2|.
CASSSTGANYGYTF
TGTGCCAGCAGCTCGACAGGAGCTAACTATGGCTACACCTTC
>14|.|TRBV5-1|TRBJ2-3|.
CASSKSQDTDTQYF
TGCGCCAGCAGCAAGAGCCAGGACACAGATACGCAGTATTTT
>13|few|TRBV6-5|TRBJ2-1|.
CASSTGSANEQFF
TGTGCCAGCAGTACAGGATCTGCTAATGAGCAGTTCTTC
>14|.|TRBV6-1|TRBJ1-3|.
CASSEDPQLNTIYF
TGTGCCAGCAGTGAAGATCCCCAGCTAAACACCATATATTTT
>18|.|TRBV21-1|TRBJ2-2|.
CASSRYPGSPSSTGELFF
TGTGCCAGCAGCAGGTACCCGGGGAGCCCCTCCTCCACCGGGGAGCTGTTTTTT
>13|.|TRBV7-2|TRBJ2-3|.
CASSPRFTDTQYF
TGTGCCAGCAGCCCCAGGTTCACAGATACGCAGTATTTT
>15|.|TRBV4-3|TRBJ2-2|TRBD2
CASSQDWGLTGELFF
TGCGCCAGCAGCCAAGATTGGGGACTAACCGGGGAGCTGTTTTTT
>12|.|TRBV10-3|TRBJ1-2|.
CAISVRDHGYTF
TGTGCCATCAGTGTGAGGGATCATGGCTACACCTTC
>13|.|TRBV15|TRBJ1-5|.
CATSRGSYQPQHF
TGTGCCACCAGCAGGGGTTCTTATCAGCCCCAGCATTTT
>11|few|TRBV7-8|TRBJ2-1|.
CASSLRNEQFF
TGTGCCAGCAGCTTACGCAATGAGCAGTTCTTC
>15|.|TRBV25-1|TRBJ2-1|TRBD2
CASSGGTSSYNEQFF
TGTGCCAGCTCCGGAGGGACTAGCTCCTACAATGAGCAGTTCTTC
>15|once|TRBV19|TRBJ1-1|.
CASYRLGLAHSEAFF
TGTGCCAGCTACCGACTAGGGTTGGCTCATAGTGAAGCTTTCTTT
>13|.|TRBV28|TRBJ2-5|.
CASSLGGTETQYF
TGTGCCAGCAGTTTAGGTGGGACAGAGACCCAGTACTTC
>15|.|TRBV5-1|TRBJ2-5|.
CASSLVYREQETQYF
TGCGCCAGCAGCTTGGTATACAGGGAGCAAGAGACCCAGTACTTC
>13|many|TRBV5-5|TRBJ1-2|.
CASSLQGTYGYTF
TGTGCCAGCAGCTTGCAGGGTACCTATGGCTACACCTTC
>13|.|TRBV7-9|TRBJ1-4|.
CASSPPMGEKLFF
TGTGCCAGCAGCCCCCCTATGGGTGAAAAACTGTTTTTT
>14|.|TRBV18|TRBJ2-5|.
CASSPGVDLGTQYF
TGTGCCAGCTCACCCGGAGTGGATTTAGGGACCCAGTACTTC
>16|.|TRBV5-4|TRBJ2-3|.
CASTQGRGASTDTQYF
TGTGCCAGCACCCAAGGAAGAGGGGCTAGCACAGATACGCAGTATTTT
>15|.|TRBV28|TRBJ1-3|.
CASSPGWNSGNTIYF
TGTGCCAGCAGTCCTGGGTGGAACTCTGGAAACACCATATATTTT
>11|.|TRBV19|TRBJ1-2|TRBD1
CASEGGTGYTF
TGTGCCAGCGAAGGGGGCACTGGCTACACCTTC
>14|.|TRBV10-3|TRBJ2-1|.
CAISEARTHNEQFF
TGTGCCATCAGTGAGGCTAGAACCCACAATGAGCAGTTCTTC
>14|.|TRBV19|TRBJ1-1|TRBD1
CASSPDRDNTEAFF
TGTGCCAGTAGTCCCGACAGGGATAACACTGAAGCTTTCTTT
>16|.|TRBV6-1|TRBJ1-2|TRBD1
CASSEFRDRGDYGYTF
TGTGCCAGCAGTGAATTCAGGGACAGGGGGGACTATGGCTACACCTTC
>13|.|TRBV30|TRBJ1-3|.
CAWTLDAGNTIYF
TGTGCCTGGACTCTGGACGCCGGAAACACCATATATTTT
>14|.|TRBV6-5|TRBJ1-2|TRBD1
CASRAGDRGGGYTF
TGTGCCAGCAGAGCCGGGGACAGGGGAGGTGGCTACACCTTC
>13|few|TRBV6-5|TRBJ1-5|.
CASSRRQGGPQHF
TGTGCCAGCAGTCGTCGGCAGGGTGGGCCCCAGCATTTT
>15|few|TRBV11-3|TRBJ2-6|.
CASSWARGGANVLTF
TGTGCCAGCAGCTGGGCCAGGGGCGGGGCCAACGTCCTGACTTTC
>11|once|TRBV20-1|TRBJ2-1|TRBD2
CSAREAGVRFF
TGCAGTGCTAGAGAAGCGGGAGTCCGGTTCTTC
>16|.|TRBV15|TRBJ2-5|.
CATSRAEQGYQETQYF
TGTGCCACCAGCAGAGCAGAACAGGGCTACCAAGAGACCCAGTACTTC
>17|few|TRBV5-1|TRBJ2-6|TRBD2
CASSPRAGVLGANVLTF
TGCGCCAGCAGCCCGAGGGCGGGGGTACTCGGGGCCAACGTCCTGACTTTC
>14|.|TRBV4-3|TRBJ1-2|.
CASSQQGHNYGYTF
TGCGCCAGCAGCCAGCAAGGACACAACTATGGCTACACCTTC
>12|few|TRBV2|TRBJ2-5|.
CASIGAKETQYF
TGTGCCAGCATTGGGGCCAAAGAGACCCAGTACTTC
>15|.|TRBV5-4|TRBJ2-7|TRBD2
CASSLATSGPYEQYF
TGTGCCAGCAGCTTGGCGACTAGCGGGCCCTACGAGCAGTACTTC
>17|.|TRBV11-2|TRBJ2-1|.
CASSPSGGTNPYNEQFF
TGTGCCAGCAGCCCCTCTGGCGGTACAAACCCCTACAATGAGCAGTTCTTC
>13|.|TRBV12-5|TRBJ1-1|TRBD1
CAFLPGGLTEAFF
TGTGCTTTCCTACCAGGGGGGTTGACTGAAGCTTTCTTT
>13|.|TRBV28|TRBJ1-1|.
CASSPNTGTQTFF
TGTGCCAGCAGCCCCAATACCGGGACCCAAACTTTCTTT
>16|once|TRBV5-1|TRBJ2-5|TRBD1
CASSLAGQGDQETQYF
TGCGCCAGCAGCTTGGCGGGACAGGGGGACCAAGAGACCCAGTACTTC
>18|few|TRBV5-4|TRBJ2-2|.
CASSAADRTPFASGELFF
TGTGCCAGCAGCGCGGCGGACCGGACACCCTTTGCATCCGGGGAGCTGTTTTTT
>15|.|TRBV19|TRBJ2-5|.
CASSELGPAGVTQYF
TGTGCCAGTAGTGAGCTCGGGCCGGCCGGGGTGACCCAGTACTTC
>17|.|TRBV19|TRBJ2-2|.
CASSRGVARDKTGELFF
TGTGCCAGTAGTCGCGGGGTCGCGCGGGATAAAACCGGGGAGCTGTTTTTT
>13|few|TRBV11-3|TRBJ2-2|.
CASSFGDHGELFF
TGTGCCAGCAGCTTTGGAGATCACGGGGAGCTGTTTTTT
>14|few|TRBV18|TRBJ1-4|.
CASSLRSPNEKLFF
TGTGCCAGCTCCCTCAGGAGCCCCAATGAAAAACTGTTTTTT
>13|.|TRBV10-3|TRBJ2-1|TRBD2
CAIHSGTNNEQFF
TGTGCCATCCACAGCGGGACCAACAATGAGCAGTTCTTC
>18|.|TRBV28|TRBJ1-5|.
CASSEGHFGIYSNQPQHF
TGTGCCAGCAGTGAGGGACACTTCGGAATATATAGCAATCAGCCCCAGCATTTT
>12|.|TRBV7-6|TRBJ1-1|TRBD1
CASGTGGTEAFF
TGTGCCAGCGGGACAGGGGGCACTGAAGCTTTCTTT
>17|.|TRBV4-2|TRBJ2-1|TRBD2
CASSQDPVAGPLGEQFF
TGTGCCAGCAGCCAAGATCCGGTAGCGGGGCCCTTGGGTGAGCAGTTCTTC
>15|once|TRBV28|TRBJ2-7|TRBD2
CASREGTSIGYEQYF
TGTGCCAGCAGGGAGGGGACTAGCATCGGGTACGAGCAGTACTTC
>13|.|TRBV30|TRBJ2-1|.
CAWSVHRTLEQFF
TGTGCCTGGAGTGTACATAGGACGCTCGAGCAGTTCTTC
>11|.|TRBV20-1|TRBJ1-1|.
CSARDGVEAFF
TGCAGTGCTAGAGATGGGGTCGAAGCTTTCTTT
>15|.|TRBV11-2|TRBJ2-6|.
CASSLQGSRANVLTF
TGTGCCAGCAGCCTACAGGGCTCAAGGGCCAACGTCCTGACTTTC